Detailed here is one T cell receptor (beta chain). The count of this clone is one. Its cognate antigen has yet to be identified. No much larger clone is present one base from it, and per-base qualities are unavailable. The source of the sample is a study of shared clonotypes between healthy human individuals (dated by TCRdb to about 2020). At the level of the whole study: The cohort comprised two women and a few men aged 18 to 49 years. Per donor, three plates each were used for CD4 naive and CD4 memory, two for CD8 naive, and one for CD8 memory. To estimate repertoire size and how much clonotype sharing occurs between individuals, the study deeply sequenced the blood TCR repertoires of roughly 5 healthy adults. Different laboratories and diverse techniques were used to prepare libraries and sequence TCR repertoires, to increase sequencing depth and limit assay-specific biases. Leukapheresis yielded between about 0.94 and 9 billion PBMCs per donor.

Donors were healthy HIV-negative adults with no recently reported acute infections or vaccinations. Only Caucasian adults living in Nashville, Tennessee, USA were represented among the donors. CD4+ T cells were enriched by magnetic negative selection; naive cells were then positively selected on CD45RA, and the negative fraction formed the memory subset. Blood was obtained by leukapheresis, after which PBMCs were separated by Ficoll-Histopaque density gradient centrifugation and cryopreserved in liquid nitrogen vapor phase. Analytical flow cytometry was used to check the purity and quantity of each magnetically sorted T cell population. Genomic DNA was isolated from every sorted fraction and measured by UV absorbance on a Nanodrop 2000c. Findings and caveats that apply to the study as a whole: Sampling was limited to blood, and TCR repertoires in tissue likely differ from TCR repertoires in blood. Naive subsets generally had larger estimated clonotype richness than memory subsets did. When four donors were compared, the shared fraction of clonotypes was about 5.2% for naive CD4, 3% to 4% for naive CD8, 2% to 2.5% for memory CD4, and 0.35% to 0.5% for memory CD8. Pairwise subsampling led to the expectation that sequencing depth would affect the degree of clonotype sharing among donors. The small number of donors limited the genetic and exposure-history diversity represented. Incomplete sequencing was indicated by rarefaction of sorted-subset datasets, despite the large sequencing depth. Compared with non-shared clonotypes, clonotypes shared by all four sorted-subset donors had higher generation probabilities.

Trimmed from V: 2 bases; trimmed from J: 5 bases; junction bases lacking a gene match: 6. The CDR3 sequence holds 16 residues, the cysteine and phenylalanine included. Only the CDR3 DNA is retained, 48 bases long and in frame from the first base. CDR1 and CDR2 (LGHNA, YSLEER) derive from the germline V gene. TCR CDR3 regions were amplified from genomic DNA by multiplex PCR using the deep immunoSEQ assay. Extracted genomic DNA from each cell subset was distributed evenly across all wells of several immunoSEQ 96-well plates, and each plate was treated as a replicate. For sorted subsets, each replicate PCR was loaded with approximately 200 ng genomic DNA, equivalent to 25,000 to 35,000 T cell genomes. Purified libraries were measured with a Qubit 3.0 fluorometer, size-checked on a Bioanalyzer 2100, and measured again with the KAPA Library Quantification kit. Each immunoSEQ 96-well plate was sequenced on its own single-read 150-cycle Illumina NextSeq 550 flow cell. Turning to the authors' computational methods: Because the immunoSEQ output included only junctional sequences and no quality scores, the filtering could not be the same as the filtering used for full-length reads. To assign V/J genes and CDR3, sequences were annotated against IMGT germline references using PyIR, a Python wrapper for IgBLAST v1.9. Any read was removed if the V/J assignment was weak (E-value above 1e-6), the CDR3 was missing, or the read contained stop codons, out-of-frame junctions, or ambiguous translated residues. V3J clonotypes were defined as sequences sharing the same inferred V gene, J gene, and CDR3 amino acid sequence. Percentage overlap between repertoires was calculated by dividing the number of shared unique clonotypes by the size of the smaller repertoire. RTK rarefaction, the Chao1 estimator, and Recon v2.1 estimates of unobserved clonotypes were used to assess repertoire richness. For all TCRbeta clonotypes obtained by the gDNA method from a few donors, generation probabilities were computed with OLGA. Entries here come from immuneACCESS through TCRdb and include only in-frame sequences with V and J called. Some clones fail to appear in such tables; in the studies checked, an unresolved V gene covers under half of the shortfall, and the cause of the remainder is unknown. That table supplies the V and J calls and clone size; D and trimming were determined from the DNA. The sample records fewer than 400,000 clones, under 80% of which are singletons. Of the sample, approximately 10% falls within the top ten clones.

The rearranged chain carries TRBV4-3 and TRBJ2-2; TRBD1 lines up with 9 middle nucleotides. The source is a young man in good health. The specimen was memory CD4+ T cells sorted from blood. The meaning of the sample's cell subset or site label: CD45RA-negative fraction. At the DNA level, the sequence is TGCGCCAGCAGCCAACTGACAGGGGGTGGAACCGGGGAGCTGTTTTTT. This is translated as CASSQLTGGGTGELFF.